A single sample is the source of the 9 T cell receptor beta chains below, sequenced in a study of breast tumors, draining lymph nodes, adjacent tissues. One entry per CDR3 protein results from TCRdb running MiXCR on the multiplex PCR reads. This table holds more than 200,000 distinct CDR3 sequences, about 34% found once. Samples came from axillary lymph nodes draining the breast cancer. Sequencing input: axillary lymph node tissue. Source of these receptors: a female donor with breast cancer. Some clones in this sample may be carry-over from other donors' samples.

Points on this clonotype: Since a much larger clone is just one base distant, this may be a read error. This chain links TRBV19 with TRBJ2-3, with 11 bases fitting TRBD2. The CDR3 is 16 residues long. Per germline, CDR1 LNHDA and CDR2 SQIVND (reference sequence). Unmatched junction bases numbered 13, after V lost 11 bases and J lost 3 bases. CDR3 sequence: CALKEVAGGGTDTQYF. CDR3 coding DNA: TGTGCCTTAAAAGAGGTAGCGGGAGGGGGGACAGATACGCAGTATTTT.

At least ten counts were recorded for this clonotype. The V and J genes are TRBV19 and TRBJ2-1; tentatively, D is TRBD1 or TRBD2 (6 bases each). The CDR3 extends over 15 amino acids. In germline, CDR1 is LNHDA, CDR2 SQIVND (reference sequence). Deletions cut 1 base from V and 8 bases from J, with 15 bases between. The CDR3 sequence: CASSIGGARVDEQFF. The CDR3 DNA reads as TGTGCCAGTAGTATAGGGGGGGCTCGGGTCGATGAGCAGTTCTTC.

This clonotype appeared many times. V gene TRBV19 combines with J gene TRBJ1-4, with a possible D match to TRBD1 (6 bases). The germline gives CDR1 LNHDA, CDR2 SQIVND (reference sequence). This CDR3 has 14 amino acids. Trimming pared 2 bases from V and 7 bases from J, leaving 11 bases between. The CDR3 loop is CASSISGAGEKLFF. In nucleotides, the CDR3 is TGTGCCAGTAGTATATCAGGGGCCGGTGAAAAACTGTTTTTT.

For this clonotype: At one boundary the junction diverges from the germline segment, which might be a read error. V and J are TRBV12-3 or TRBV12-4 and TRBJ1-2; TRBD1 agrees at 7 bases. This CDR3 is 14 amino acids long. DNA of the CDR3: TGTGCCAGCAGTTTAAACAGGGGAAACTATGGCCACACCTTC. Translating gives CASSLNRGNYGHTF.

In DNA form, the CDR3 reads TGCAGCGTTGAAGATAAACTAGCGGGGGCCTACAATGAGCAGTTCTTC. This sequence encodes CSVEDKLAGAYNEQFF. V and J are TRBV29-1 and TRBJ2-1; 11 nucleotides match TRBD2. CDR1 and CDR2 (germline): SQVTM, ANQGSEA. The CDR3 totals 16 residues. Germline trimming cut 0 bases from V and 2 bases from J; bases unmatched to any gene: 3.

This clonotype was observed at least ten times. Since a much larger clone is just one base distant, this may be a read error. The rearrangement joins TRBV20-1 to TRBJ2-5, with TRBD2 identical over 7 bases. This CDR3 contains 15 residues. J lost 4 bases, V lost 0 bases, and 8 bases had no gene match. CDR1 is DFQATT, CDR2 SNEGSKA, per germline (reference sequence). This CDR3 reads CSARDLGGRAETQYF. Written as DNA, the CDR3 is TGCAGTGCTAGAGATCTGGGCGGGAGAGCAGAGACCCAGTACTTC.

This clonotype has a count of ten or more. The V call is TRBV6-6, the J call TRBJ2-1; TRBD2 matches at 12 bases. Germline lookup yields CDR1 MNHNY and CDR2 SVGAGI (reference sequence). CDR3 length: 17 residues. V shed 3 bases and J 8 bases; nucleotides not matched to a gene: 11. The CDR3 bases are TGTGCCAGCAGTTATCGTCCTAGCGGGAGGGCTATCCATGAGCAGTTCTTC. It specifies CASSYRPSGRAIHEQFF.

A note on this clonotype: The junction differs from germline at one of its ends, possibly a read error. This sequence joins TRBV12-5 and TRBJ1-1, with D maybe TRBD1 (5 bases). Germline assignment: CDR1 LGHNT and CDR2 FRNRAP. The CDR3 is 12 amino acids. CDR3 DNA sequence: TGTGCTAGTGGTTTGAACGACAGCCCCCTCCTCTTT. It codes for CASGLNDSPLLF.

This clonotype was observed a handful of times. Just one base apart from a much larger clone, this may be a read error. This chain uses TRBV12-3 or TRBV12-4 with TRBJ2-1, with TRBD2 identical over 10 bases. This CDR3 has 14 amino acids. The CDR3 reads CASSFLAGGREQLF. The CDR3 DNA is TGTGCCAGCAGTTTCTTAGCGGGAGGTCGGGAGCAGCTCTTC.